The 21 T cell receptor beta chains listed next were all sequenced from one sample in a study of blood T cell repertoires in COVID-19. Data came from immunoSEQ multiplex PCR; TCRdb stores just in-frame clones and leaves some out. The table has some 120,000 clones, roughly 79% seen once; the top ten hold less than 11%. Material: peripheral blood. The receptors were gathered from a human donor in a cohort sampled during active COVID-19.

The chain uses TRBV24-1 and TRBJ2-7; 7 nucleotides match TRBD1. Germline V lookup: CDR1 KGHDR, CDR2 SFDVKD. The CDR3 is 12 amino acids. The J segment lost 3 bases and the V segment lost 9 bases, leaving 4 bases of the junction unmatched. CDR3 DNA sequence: TGTGCCACCCCTGGGGACAGCTACGAGCAGTACTTC. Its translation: CATPGDSYEQYF.

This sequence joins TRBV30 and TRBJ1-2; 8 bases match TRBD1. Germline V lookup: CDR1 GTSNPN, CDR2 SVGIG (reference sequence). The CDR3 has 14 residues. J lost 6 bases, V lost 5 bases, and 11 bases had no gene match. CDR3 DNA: TGTGCCTGGGATTCACAGGGGGGCCCCCATGGCTACACCTTC. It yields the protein CAWDSQGGPHGYTF.

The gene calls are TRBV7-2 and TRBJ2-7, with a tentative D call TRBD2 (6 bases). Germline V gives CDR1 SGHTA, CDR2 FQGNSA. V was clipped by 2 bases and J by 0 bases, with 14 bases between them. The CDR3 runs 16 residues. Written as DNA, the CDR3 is TGTGCCAGCAGCTTACTCGGGGGAGCCAGCTCCTACGAGCAGTACTTC. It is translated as CASSLLGGASSYEQYF.

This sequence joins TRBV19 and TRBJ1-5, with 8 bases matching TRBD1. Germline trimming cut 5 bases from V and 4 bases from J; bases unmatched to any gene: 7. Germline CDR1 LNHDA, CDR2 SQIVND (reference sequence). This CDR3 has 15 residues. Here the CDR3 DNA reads TGTGCCAGTAGTTGGGCAACAGGGGGGAATCAGCCCCAGCATTTT. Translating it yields CASSWATGGNQPQHF.

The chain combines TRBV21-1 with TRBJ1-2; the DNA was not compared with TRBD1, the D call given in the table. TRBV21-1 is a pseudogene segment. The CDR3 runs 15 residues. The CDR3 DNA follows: TGTGCCAGCCTAGGGCGAGGGACAGGGGTCGAAGGCTACACCTTC. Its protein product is CASLGRGTGVEGYTF.

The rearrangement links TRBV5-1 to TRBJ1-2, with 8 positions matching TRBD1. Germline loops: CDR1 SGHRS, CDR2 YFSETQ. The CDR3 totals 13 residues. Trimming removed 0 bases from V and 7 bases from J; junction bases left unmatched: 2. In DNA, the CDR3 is TGCGCCAGCAGCTTGGGGACAGGGTCTGGCTACACCTTC. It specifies CASSLGTGSGYTF.

The CDR3 loop reads CASSFQGNTEAFF. The CDR3 coding sequence is TGTGCCAGCAGCTTCCAGGGAAACACTGAAGCTTTCTTT. The chain couples TRBV7-2 to TRBJ1-1, with D possibly TRBD1 on 5 matching bases. CDR3 length equals 13 residues. Trimming left V 3 bases short and J 2 bases short, with 7 bases between. Looked up from germline, CDR1 is SGHTA and CDR2 is FQGNSA.

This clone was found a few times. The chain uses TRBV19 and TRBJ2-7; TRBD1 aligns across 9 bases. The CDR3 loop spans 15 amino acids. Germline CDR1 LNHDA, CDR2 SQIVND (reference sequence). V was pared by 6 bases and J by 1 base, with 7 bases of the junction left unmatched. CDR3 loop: CASRAGTGTSYEQYF. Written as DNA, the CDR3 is TGTGCCAGTAGGGCCGGGACAGGGACTTCCTACGAGCAGTACTTC.

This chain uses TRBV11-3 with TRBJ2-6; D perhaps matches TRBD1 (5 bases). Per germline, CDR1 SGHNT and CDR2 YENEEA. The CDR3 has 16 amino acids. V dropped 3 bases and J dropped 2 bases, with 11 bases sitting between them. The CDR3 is CASSFRGRAGANVLTF. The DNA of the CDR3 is TGTGCCAGCAGCTTTAGGGGCAGGGCTGGGGCCAACGTCCTGACTTTC.

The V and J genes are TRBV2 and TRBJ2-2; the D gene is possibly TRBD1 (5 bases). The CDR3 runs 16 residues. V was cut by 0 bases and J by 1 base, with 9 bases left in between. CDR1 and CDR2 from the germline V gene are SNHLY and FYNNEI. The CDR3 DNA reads TGTGCCAGCAGTGAAGCCTTCCAGGGGAACACCGGGGAGCTGTTTTTT. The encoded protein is CASSEAFQGNTGELFF.

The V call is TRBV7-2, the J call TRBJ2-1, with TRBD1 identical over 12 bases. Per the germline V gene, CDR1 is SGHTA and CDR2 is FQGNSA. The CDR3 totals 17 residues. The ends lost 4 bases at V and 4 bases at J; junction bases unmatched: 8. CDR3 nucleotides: TGTGCCAGCAGCTATCAAGGGGACAGGGGGCGATACAATGAGCAGTTCTTC. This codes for CASSYQGDRGRYNEQFF.

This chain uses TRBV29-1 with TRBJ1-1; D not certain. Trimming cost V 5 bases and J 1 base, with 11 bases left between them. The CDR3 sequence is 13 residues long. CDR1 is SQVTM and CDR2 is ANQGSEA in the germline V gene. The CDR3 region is CSVQPLRNTEAFF. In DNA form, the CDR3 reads TGCAGCGTTCAACCCCTACGGAACACTGAAGCTTTCTTT.

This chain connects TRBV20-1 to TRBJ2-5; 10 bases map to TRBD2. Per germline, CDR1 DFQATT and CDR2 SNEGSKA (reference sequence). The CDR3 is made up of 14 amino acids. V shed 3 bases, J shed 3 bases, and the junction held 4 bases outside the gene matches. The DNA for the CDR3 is TGCAGTGCTAGTAGCGGGGGGCGGGAAGAGACCCAGTACTTC. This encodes CSASSGGREETQYF.

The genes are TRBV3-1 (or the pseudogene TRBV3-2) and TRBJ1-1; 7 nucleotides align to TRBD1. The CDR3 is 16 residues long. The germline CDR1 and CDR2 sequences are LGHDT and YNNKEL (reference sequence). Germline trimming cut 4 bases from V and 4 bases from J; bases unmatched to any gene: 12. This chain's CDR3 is CASSRTPGQRVTEAFF. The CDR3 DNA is TGTGCCAGCAGCCGGACTCCGGGACAGAGGGTCACTGAAGCTTTCTTT.

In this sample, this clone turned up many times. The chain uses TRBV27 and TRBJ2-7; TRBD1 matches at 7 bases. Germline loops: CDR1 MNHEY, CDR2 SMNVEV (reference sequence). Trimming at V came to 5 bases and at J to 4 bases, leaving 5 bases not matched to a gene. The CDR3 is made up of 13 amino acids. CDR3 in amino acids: CASSPLDRYEQYF. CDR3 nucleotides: TGTGCCAGCAGTCCCTTGGACAGGTACGAGCAGTACTTC.

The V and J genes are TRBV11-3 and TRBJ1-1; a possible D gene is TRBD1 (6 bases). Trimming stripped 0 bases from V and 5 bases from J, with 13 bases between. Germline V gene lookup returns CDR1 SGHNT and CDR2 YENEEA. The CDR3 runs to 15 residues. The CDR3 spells CASSLEGHRETEAFF. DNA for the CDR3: TGTGCCAGCAGCTTAGAGGGGCACAGGGAGACTGAAGCTTTCTTT.

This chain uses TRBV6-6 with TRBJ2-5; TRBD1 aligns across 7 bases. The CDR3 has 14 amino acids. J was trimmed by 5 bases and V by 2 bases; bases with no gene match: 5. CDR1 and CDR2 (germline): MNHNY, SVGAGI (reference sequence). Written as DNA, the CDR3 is TGTGCCAGCAGTTACAGACAGGGTGCCGAGACCCAGTACTTC. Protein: CASSYRQGAETQYF.

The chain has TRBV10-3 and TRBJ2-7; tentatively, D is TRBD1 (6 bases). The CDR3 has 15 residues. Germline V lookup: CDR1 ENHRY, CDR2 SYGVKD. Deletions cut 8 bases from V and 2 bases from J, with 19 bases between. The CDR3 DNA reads TGTGCCATCGGAACCGGGACACCCCGAACCTACGAGCAGTACTTC. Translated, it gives CAIGTGTPRTYEQYF.

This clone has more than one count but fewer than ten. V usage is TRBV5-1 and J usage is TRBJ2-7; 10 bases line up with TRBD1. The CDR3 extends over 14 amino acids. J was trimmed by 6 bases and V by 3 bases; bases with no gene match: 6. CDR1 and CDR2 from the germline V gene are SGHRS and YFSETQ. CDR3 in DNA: TGCGCCAGCAGCTCCGACAGGGGGCTCGGCGAGCAGTACTTC. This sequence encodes CASSSDRGLGEQYF.

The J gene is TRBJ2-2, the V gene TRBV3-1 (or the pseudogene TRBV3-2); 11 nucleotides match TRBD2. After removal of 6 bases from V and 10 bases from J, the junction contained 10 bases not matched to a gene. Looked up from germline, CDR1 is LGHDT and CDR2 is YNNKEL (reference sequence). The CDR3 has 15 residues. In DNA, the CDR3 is TGTGCCAGCAGGCTCGATAGCGGGAGGGCCACGGAGCTGTTTTTT. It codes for CASRLDSGRATELFF.

The DNA of the CDR3 is TGTGCCAGCAGTGGGCTAGCGGGAGGTATCCATGAGCAGTTCTTC. This encodes CASSGLAGGIHEQFF. This chain uses TRBV2 with TRBJ2-1; TRBD2 aligns across 11 bases. CDR1 SNHLY and CDR2 FYNNEI come from the germline V gene. The CDR3 spans 15 residues. V was clipped by 4 bases and J by 8 bases; unmatched bases: 7.